This T cell receptor beta chain appears in the sequencing data of a study of OX40 agonist ivuxolimab in advanced cancers. Whole-study context: Enrollees could have had prior anti-PD-1, anti-PD-L1 or anti-CTLA-4 therapy, which approximately 40% had received.

Method: immunoSEQ multiplex PCR; TCRdb's copy keeps in-frame clones and lacks some. The sample lists over 85,000 clones; around 83% were seen once. The germline V gene encodes CDR1 MGHRA and CDR2 YSYEKL. The V and J ends lost 0 bases and 4 bases, in that order; junction bases with no gene match: 3. CDR3 length equals 16 residues. V and J are TRBV4-1 and TRBJ2-2, with 9 bases identical to TRBD2. This clonotype was obtained from an adult with an advanced solid tumor such as melanoma, head and neck, liver or kidney cancer. Sequences were derived from CD4+ or CD8+ T cells sorted from blood, sampled in a trial of the OX40 agonist ivuxolimab. CDR3 sequence (DNA): TGCGCCAGCAGCCAAGAACTAGCGGGCGTCACCGGGGAGCTGTTTTTT. This sequence encodes CASSQELAGVTGELFF.